The rows below give T cell receptor beta chains drawn from one sample of a study of blood T cell repertoires in COVID-19. Using immunoSEQ multiplex PCR, the repertoire was profiled, and TCRdb retains in-frame clones only, with some absent. In the table there are 270,000 or so clones, 84% of which are singletons. Sample: peripheral blood. Every receptor here comes from a human donor in a cohort sampled during active COVID-19. Each CDR3 is given with its conserved first and last residue. Each record gives: J gene, D gene, V gene, clone size, CDR3 DNA, CDR3 protein. A D gene is named only where the DNA matches it firmly. A clone size is listed for some rows: how often the clone was seen (once, few, many), or a class if it is expanded.

j_gene: TRBJ2-5; d_gene: -; v_gene: TRBV19; abundance: -; CDR3nt: TGTGCCAGTACTCCGCCCTGGAGCCAAGAGACCCAGTACTTC; CDR3aa: CASTPPWSQETQYF
j_gene: TRBJ2-7; d_gene: -; v_gene: TRBV9; abundance: -; CDR3nt: TGTGCCAGCAGCGCATTACTAGGGTATGGCGAGCAGTACTTC; CDR3aa: CASSALLGYGEQYF
j_gene: TRBJ1-6; d_gene: TRBD1; v_gene: TRBV12-3/TRBV12-4; abundance: -; CDR3nt: TGTGCCAGCAGGAGGGGACAGACTTCACCCCTCCACTTT; CDR3aa: CASRRGQTSPLHF
j_gene: TRBJ2-1; d_gene: TRBD2; v_gene: TRBV9; abundance: -; CDR3nt: TGTGCCAGCAGCCGCACTAGCGGGAGAGTTAATGAGCAGTTCTTC; CDR3aa: CASSRTSGRVNEQFF
j_gene: TRBJ1-5; d_gene: TRBD1; v_gene: TRBV9; abundance: -; CDR3nt: TGTGCCAGCAGCGCCGGGACAGGGTACAATCAGCCCCAGCATTTT; CDR3aa: CASSAGTGYNQPQHF
j_gene: TRBJ1-4; d_gene: -; v_gene: TRBV19; abundance: -; CDR3nt: TGTGCCAGTAGTTCCCGCCCGGGAAATGAAAAACTGTTTTTT; CDR3aa: CASSSRPGNEKLFF
j_gene: TRBJ2-5; d_gene: TRBD2; v_gene: TRBV5-5; abundance: -; CDR3nt: TGTGCCAGCAGCTTGGGATTGACTAGCGGGAAAGAGACCCAGTACTTC; CDR3aa: CASSLGLTSGKETQYF
j_gene: TRBJ1-6; d_gene: -; v_gene: TRBV6-1; abundance: few; CDR3nt: TGTGCCAGCAGTGATGCGATCCGGGGTTCACCCCTCCACTTT; CDR3aa: CASSDAIRGSPLHF
j_gene: TRBJ2-3; d_gene: TRBD2; v_gene: TRBV27; abundance: -; CDR3nt: TGTGCCAGCAGTTTATCTAGACTAGCGGGGGGGAGTAAGACAGATACGCAGTATTTT; CDR3aa: CASSLSRLAGGSKTDTQYF
j_gene: TRBJ2-1; d_gene: -; v_gene: TRBV4-1; abundance: -; CDR3nt: TGCGCCAGCAGCCAAGTTGTTGCCAGTAACGATGAGCAGTTCTTC; CDR3aa: CASSQVVASNDEQFF